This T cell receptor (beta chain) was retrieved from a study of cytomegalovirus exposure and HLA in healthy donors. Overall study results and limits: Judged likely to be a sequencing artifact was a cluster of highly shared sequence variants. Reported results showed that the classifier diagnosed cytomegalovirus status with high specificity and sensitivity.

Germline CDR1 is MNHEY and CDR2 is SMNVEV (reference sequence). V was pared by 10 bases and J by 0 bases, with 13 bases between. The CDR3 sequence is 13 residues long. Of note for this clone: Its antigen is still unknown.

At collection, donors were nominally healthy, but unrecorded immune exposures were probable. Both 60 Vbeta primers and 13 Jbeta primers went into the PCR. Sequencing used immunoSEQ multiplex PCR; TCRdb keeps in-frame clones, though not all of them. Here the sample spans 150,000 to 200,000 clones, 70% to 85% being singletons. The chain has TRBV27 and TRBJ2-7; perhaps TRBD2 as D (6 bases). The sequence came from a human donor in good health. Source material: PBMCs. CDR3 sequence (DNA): TGTGCCACCGGAACCGGGAGCTCCTACGAGCAGTACTTC. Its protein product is CATGTGSSYEQYF.